The table lists the clone carrying this T cell receptor (beta chain) with many counts. Its antigen is currently unknown. From the germline J gene comes the end of the CDR3, since the read stops 3 residues before it. The method was immunoSEQ multiplex PCR; TCRdb's version includes in-frame clones alone and lacks a portion of them. The sample holds about 35,000 clones, and no clone turns up only once. The data stem from a study of T cell clonality in common variable immunodeficiency. Study results and caveats: Compared with controls, CVID subjects had fewer shared TCRbeta clones.

Most patients and controls had Caucasian heritage. CDR1 SEHNR and CDR2 FQNEAQ come from the germline V gene (reference sequence). The CDR3 spans 15 residues. Trimming shortened V by 4 bases and J by 3 bases, and 13 bases separated the two germline ends. This receptor was identified in a person between 18 and 70 years old in good health. The rearrangement links TRBV7-9 to TRBJ2-1, with D maybe TRBD1 (6 bases). The sample comprised peripheral blood mononuclear cells. The sequenced part of the CDR3 DNA is TGTGCCAGCAGCTCCCCGACAGGCAACTACAATGAG. It is translated as CASSSPTGNYNE. The CDR3 as a whole reads CASSSPTGNYNEQFF.